This T cell receptor (beta chain) appears in the sequencing data of a study of cytomegalovirus exposure and HLA in healthy donors. With 60 Vbeta and 13 Jbeta primers, the PCR was carried out. Method: immunoSEQ multiplex PCR; TCRdb's copy keeps in-frame clones and lacks some. Found here are about 200,000 clones, around 78% of them singletons; the top ten hold less than 2%. Findings and caveats of the study: The study flagged fewer than 200 TCR beta chains as cytomegalovirus-associated.

As to this clone: What it binds is not known.

The CDR3 sequence is 15 residues long. V was pared by 6 bases and J by 0 bases, with 5 bases of the junction left unmatched. Germline-derived CDR1 and CDR2 are SGHTA and FQGNSA. The source of this sequence is a man aged 25 to 45 in good health and CMV-seronegative. Sequenced input: PBMCs. The V gene is TRBV7-2, the J gene TRBJ2-7; TRBD2 agrees at 10 bases. CDR3 loop: CASRKAGGNSYEQYF. CDR3 sequence (DNA): TGTGCCAGCAGAAAAGCGGGAGGGAACTCCTACGAGCAGTACTTC.